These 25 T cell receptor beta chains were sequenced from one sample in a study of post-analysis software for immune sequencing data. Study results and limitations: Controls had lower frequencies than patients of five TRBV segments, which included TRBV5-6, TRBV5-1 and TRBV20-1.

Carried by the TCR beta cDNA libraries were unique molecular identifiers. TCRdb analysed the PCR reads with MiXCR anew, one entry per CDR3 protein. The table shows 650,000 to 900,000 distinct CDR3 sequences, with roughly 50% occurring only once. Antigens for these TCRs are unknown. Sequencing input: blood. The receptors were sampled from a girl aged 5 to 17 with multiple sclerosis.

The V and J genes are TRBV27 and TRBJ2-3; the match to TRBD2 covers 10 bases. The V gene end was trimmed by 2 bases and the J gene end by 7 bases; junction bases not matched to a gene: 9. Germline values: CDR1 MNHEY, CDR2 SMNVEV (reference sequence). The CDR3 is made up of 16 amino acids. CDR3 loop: CASSLTSGILGNTQYF. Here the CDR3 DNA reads TGTGCCAGCAGTTTAACTAGCGGGATCCTCGGGAATACGCAGTATTTT.

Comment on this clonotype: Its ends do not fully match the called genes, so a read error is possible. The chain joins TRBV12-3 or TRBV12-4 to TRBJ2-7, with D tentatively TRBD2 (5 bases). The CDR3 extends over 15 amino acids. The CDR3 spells CASSSEGGRSYERYF. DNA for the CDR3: TGTGCCAGCAGTTCCGAGGGTGGACGTTCCTACGAGCGGTACTTC.

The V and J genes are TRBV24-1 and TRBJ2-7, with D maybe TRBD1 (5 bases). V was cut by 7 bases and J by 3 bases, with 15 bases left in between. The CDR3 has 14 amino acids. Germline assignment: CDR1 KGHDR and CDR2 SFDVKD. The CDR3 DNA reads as TGTGCCACCAGGGAAGGGGCGACCGACTACGAGCAGTACTTC. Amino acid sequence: CATREGATDYEQYF.

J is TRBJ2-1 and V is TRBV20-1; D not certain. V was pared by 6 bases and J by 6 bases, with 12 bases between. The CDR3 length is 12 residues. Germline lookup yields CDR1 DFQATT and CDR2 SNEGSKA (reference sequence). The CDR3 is CSADTLRNEQFF. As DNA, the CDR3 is TGCAGTGCCGACACATTACGCAATGAGCAGTTCTTC.

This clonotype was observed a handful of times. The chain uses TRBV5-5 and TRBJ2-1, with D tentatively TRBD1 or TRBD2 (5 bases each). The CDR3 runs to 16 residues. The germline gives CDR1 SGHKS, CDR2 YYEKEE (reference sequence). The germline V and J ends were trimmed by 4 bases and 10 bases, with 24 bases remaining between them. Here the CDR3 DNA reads TGTGCCAGCAGCCCAGGGACCAGCGCGCCAGATCGGGAGCAGTTCTTC. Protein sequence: CASSPGTSAPDREQFF.

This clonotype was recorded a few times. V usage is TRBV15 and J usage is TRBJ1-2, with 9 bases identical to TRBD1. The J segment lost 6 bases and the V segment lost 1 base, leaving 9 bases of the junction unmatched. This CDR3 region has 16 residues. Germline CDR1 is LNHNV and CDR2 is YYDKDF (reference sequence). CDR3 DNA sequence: TGTGCCACCAGCAGAGTCACCGGGACAGGGAACCATGGCTACACCTTC. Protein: CATSRVTGTGNHGYTF.

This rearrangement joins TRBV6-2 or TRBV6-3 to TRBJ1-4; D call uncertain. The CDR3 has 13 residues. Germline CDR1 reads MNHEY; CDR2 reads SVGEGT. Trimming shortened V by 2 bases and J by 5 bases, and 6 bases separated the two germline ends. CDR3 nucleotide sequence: TGTGCCAGCAGTTACCAGAACAATGAAAAACTGTTTTTT. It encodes CASSYQNNEKLFF.

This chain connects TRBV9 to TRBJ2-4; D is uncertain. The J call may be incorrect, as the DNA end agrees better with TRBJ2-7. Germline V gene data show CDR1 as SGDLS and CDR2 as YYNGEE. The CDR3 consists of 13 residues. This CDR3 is CASSVAWADEQYF. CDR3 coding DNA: TGTGCCAGCAGCGTAGCTTGGGCCGACGAGCAGTACTTC.

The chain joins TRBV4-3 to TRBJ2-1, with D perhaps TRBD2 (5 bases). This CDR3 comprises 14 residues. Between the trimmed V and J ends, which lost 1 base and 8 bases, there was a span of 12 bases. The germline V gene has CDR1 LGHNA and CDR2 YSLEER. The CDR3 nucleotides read TGCGCCAGCAGCCAAGCTCCCGGGGTCCATGAGCAGTTCTTC. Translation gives CASSQAPGVHEQFF.

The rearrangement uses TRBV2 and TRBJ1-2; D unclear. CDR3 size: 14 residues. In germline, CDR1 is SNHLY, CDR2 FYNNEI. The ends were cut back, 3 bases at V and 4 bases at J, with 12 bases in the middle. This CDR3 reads CASSDEGGIYGYTF. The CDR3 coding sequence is TGTGCCAGCAGTGATGAAGGTGGGATCTATGGCTACACCTTC.

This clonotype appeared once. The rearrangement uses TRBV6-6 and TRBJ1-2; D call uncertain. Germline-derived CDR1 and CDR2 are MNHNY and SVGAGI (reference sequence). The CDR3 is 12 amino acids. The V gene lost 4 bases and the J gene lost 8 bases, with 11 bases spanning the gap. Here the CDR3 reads CASSSPDGGYTF. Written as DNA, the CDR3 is TGTGCCAGCAGTTCCCCGGATGGGGGCTACACCTTC.

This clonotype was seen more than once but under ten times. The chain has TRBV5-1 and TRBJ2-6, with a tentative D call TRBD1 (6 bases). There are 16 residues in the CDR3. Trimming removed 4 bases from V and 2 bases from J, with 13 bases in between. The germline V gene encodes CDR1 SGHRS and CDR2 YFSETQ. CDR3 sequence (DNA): TGCGCCAGCAGCACCACAGACAGGCCTGGGGCCAACGTCCTGACTTTC. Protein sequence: CASSTTDRPGANVLTF.

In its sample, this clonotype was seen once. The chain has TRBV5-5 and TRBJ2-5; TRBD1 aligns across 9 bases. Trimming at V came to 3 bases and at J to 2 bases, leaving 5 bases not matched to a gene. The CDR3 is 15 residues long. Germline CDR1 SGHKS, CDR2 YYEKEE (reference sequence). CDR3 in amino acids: CASSSWDREQETQYF. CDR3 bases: TGTGCCAGCAGCTCTTGGGACAGGGAACAAGAGACCCAGTACTTC.

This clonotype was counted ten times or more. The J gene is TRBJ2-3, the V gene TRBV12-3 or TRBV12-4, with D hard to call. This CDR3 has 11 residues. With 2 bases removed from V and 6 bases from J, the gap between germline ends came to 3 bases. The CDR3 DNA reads TGTGCCAGCAGTTTACTGGATACGCAGTATTTT. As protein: CASSLLDTQYF.

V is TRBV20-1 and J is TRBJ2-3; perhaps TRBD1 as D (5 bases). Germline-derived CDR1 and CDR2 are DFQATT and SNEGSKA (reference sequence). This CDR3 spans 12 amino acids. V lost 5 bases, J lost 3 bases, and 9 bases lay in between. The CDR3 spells CSARQNTDTQYF. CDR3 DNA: TGCAGTGCTCGACAGAATACAGATACGCAGTATTTT.

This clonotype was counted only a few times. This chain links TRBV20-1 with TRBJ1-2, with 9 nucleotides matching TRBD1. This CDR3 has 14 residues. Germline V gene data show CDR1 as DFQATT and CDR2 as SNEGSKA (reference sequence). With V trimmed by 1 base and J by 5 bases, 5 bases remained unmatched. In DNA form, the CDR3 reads TGCAGTGCTAGAGGGGGGACAGGGTCATATGGCTACACCTTC. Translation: CSARGGTGSYGYTF.

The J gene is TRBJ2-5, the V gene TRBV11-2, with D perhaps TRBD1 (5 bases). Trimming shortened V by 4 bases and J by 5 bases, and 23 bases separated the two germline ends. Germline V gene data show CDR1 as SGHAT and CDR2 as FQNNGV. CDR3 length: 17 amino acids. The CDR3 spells CASSYPADLGPRETQYF. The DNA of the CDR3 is TGTGCCAGCAGCTACCCGGCGGATTTGGGGCCTAGGGAGACCCAGTACTTC. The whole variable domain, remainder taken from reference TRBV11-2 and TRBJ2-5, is EAGVAQSPRYKIIEKRQSVAFWCNPISGHATLYWYQQILGQGPKLLIQFQNNGVVDDSQLPKDRFSAERLKGVDSTLKIQPAKLEDSAVYLCASSYPADLGPRETQYFGPGTRLLVL.

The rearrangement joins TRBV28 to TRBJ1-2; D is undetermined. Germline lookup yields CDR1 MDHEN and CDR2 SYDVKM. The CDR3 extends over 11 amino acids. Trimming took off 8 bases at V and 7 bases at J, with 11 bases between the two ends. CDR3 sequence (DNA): TGTGCCAGCGTAGGAAAATTTGGCTACACCTTC. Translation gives CASVGKFGYTF.

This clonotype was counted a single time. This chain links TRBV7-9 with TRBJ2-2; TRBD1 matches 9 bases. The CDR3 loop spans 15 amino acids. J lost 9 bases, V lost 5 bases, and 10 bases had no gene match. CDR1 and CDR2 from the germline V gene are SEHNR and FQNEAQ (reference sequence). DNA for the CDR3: TGTGCCAGCAGCGATGACAGGGGGTTAACAAGGGAGCTGTTTTTT. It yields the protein CASSDDRGLTRELFF.

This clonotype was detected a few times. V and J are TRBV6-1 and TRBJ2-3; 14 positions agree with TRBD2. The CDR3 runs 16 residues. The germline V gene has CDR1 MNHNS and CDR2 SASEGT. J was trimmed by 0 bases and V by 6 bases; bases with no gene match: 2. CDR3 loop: CASRGLAGVSTDTQYF. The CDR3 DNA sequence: TGTGCCAGCAGGGGACTAGCGGGAGTAAGCACAGATACGCAGTATTTT.

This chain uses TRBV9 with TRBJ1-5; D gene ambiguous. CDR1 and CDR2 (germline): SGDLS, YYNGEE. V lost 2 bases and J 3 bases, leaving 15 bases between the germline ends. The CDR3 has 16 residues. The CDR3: CASSVRGFPNNQPQHF. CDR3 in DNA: TGTGCCAGCAGCGTTCGTGGGTTCCCGAACAATCAGCCCCAGCATTTT.

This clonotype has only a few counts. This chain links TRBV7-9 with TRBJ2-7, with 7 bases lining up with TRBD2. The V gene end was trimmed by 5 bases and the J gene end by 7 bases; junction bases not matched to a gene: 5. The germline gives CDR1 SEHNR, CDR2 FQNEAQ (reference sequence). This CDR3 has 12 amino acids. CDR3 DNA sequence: TGTGCCAGCAGCCCTGCCGGGAGGGAGCAGTACTTC. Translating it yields CASSPAGREQYF.

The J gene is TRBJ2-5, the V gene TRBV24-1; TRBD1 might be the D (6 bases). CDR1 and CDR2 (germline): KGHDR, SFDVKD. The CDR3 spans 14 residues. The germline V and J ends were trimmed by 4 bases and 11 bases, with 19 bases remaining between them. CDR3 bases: TGTGCCACCAGTGAGGGGCCCCCTTCCCAGGGGCAGTACTTC. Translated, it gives CATSEGPPSQGQYF.

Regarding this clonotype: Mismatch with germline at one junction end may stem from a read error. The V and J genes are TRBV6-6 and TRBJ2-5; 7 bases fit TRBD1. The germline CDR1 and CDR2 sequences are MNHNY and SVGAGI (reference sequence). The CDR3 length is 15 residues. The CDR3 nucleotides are TGTGCCAGCAGTGGCCCCAGGGGGTCCCAAGAGGCCCAGTACTTC. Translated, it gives CASSGPRGSQEAQYF.

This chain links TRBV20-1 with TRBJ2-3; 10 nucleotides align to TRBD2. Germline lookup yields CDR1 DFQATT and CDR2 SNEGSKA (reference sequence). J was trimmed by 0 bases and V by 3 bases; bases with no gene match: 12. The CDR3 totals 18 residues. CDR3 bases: TGCAGTGCTAGCCAGACTAGCGGGCATCGTGCTAGCACAGATACGCAGTATTTT. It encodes CSASQTSGHRASTDTQYF.